One sample yielded the 14 T cell receptor beta chains listed below, sequenced in a study of radiation and T cells in renal cell carcinoma (dated by TCRdb to the early 2020s). The sample's time point label is to be understood as: blood 4 weeks post-SBRT, at nephrectomy. The treatment or condition label corresponds to: 15 Gy SBRT to primary tumor, nephrectomy 4 weeks later. Library preparation used the immunoSEQ multiplex PCR assay. Not all clones reach the TCRdb copy of this immuneACCESS table, which keeps in-frame sequences only. Checked studies attribute under half of the gap to unresolved V genes and leave the rest unexplained. In all, the sample holds about 170,000 clones, and 88% of those were seen once. Of the sample, around 11% is held by the ten largest clones. The source was blood, collected from a patient whose treatment included radiotherapy and nephrectomy. The receptors here all came from a woman aged 50 to 60 with renal cell carcinoma.

V gene TRBV2 combines with J gene TRBJ1-5, with D unclear. CDR1 is SNHLY, CDR2 FYNNEI, per germline. V was clipped by 2 bases and J by 2 bases, with 7 bases between them. There are 14 residues in the CDR3. CDR3 sequence (DNA): TGTGCCAGCAGTGAAAGGGAGGGCAATCAGCCCCAGCATTTT. The encoded protein is CASSEREGNQPQHF.

There are a few counts of this clone. The chain recombines TRBV30 with TRBJ1-1; D is unresolved. The V end lost 6 bases, the J end lost 1 base, and 9 bases lay between the germline ends. Per the germline V gene, CDR1 is GTSNPN and CDR2 is SVGIG (reference sequence). The CDR3 has 12 amino acids. The chain's CDR3 is CACGPQNTEAFF. Here the CDR3 DNA reads TGTGCCTGCGGGCCTCAGAACACTGAAGCTTTCTTT. Drawing the rest from reference TRBV30 and TRBJ1-1, the complete variable domain is SQTIHQWPATLVQPVGSPLSLECTVEGTSNPNLYWYRQAAGRGLQLLFYSVGIGQISSEVPQNLSASRPQDRQFILSSKKLLLSDSGFYLCACGPQNTEAFFGQGTRLTVV.

CDR3 coding DNA: TGCGCCAGCAGCTTGGCGCGGGGGGCCCGAGATACGCAGTATTTT. This translates into CASSLARGARDTQYF. The chain links TRBV5-1 to TRBJ2-3; 8 bases match TRBD2. V lost 0 bases and J lost 5; bases outside the gene matches: 5. CDR1 SGHRS and CDR2 YFSETQ come from the germline V gene. The length of the CDR3 is 15 residues.

J is TRBJ2-1 and V is TRBV19, with 7 bases matching TRBD2. V lost 2 bases to trimming and J lost 0 bases; unmatched junction nucleotides: 10. The CDR3 totals 18 residues. Per the germline V gene, CDR1 is LNHDA and CDR2 is SQIVND (reference sequence). CDR3 loop: CASSILRLGGGSYNEQFF. The CDR3 DNA reads as TGTGCCAGTAGTATATTACGTTTGGGGGGGGGCTCCTACAATGAGCAGTTCTTC.

This chain connects TRBV7-9 to TRBJ1-2; weak D call: TRBD1 (6 bases). CDR1 SEHNR and CDR2 FQNEAQ come from the germline V gene (reference sequence). This CDR3 contains 15 residues. The germline V and J ends were trimmed by 5 bases and 5 bases, with 18 bases remaining between them. For the CDR3, the DNA is TGTGCCAGCAGCCTACAACTAACAGGGTATTATGGCTACACCTTC. Encoded protein: CASSLQLTGYYGYTF.

The V call is TRBV7-2, the J call TRBJ2-1, with a weak D call TRBD1 (6 bases). Trimming removed 5 bases from V and 4 bases from J, with 9 bases in between. Germline assignment: CDR1 SGHTA and CDR2 FQGNSA. The CDR3 spans 13 residues. The CDR3 DNA reads as TGTGCCAGCAGCGAGGGGGTTTACAATGAGCAGTTCTTC. Translating it yields CASSEGVYNEQFF.

The V gene is TRBV30, the J gene TRBJ2-6; D is unresolved. CDR3 length: 16 residues. Germline assignment: CDR1 GTSNPN and CDR2 SVGIG (reference sequence). With 0 bases removed from V and 0 bases from J, the gap between germline ends came to 9 bases. CDR3 in amino acids: CAWSVQRSSGANVLTF. CDR3 coding DNA: TGTGCCTGGAGTGTACAACGGAGCTCTGGGGCCAACGTCCTGACTTTC.

This clone is a singleton in its sample. V gene TRBV6-5 combines with J gene TRBJ2-5; D perhaps matches TRBD2 (6 bases). The germline CDR1 and CDR2 sequences are MNHEY and SVGAGI. The CDR3 covers 14 residues. V was shortened by 3 bases and J by 5 bases, with 13 bases between the two germline ends. The CDR3 coding sequence is TGTGCCAGCAGTTATAACGCCGGGGGTGAGACCCAGTACTTC. It codes for CASSYNAGGETQYF.

The chain couples TRBV7-9 to TRBJ1-1; 8 bases match TRBD1. The trim removed 4 bases at V and 4 bases at J, leaving 5 bases unmatched. The germline CDR1 and CDR2 sequences are SEHNR and FQNEAQ (reference sequence). CDR3 length: 14 amino acids. The CDR3 reads CASSSWTGPTEAFF. DNA for the CDR3: TGTGCCAGCAGCTCATGGACAGGGCCCACTGAAGCTTTCTTT. The full variable domain, rest sourced from reference TRBV7-9 and TRBJ1-1, is DTGVSQNPRHKITKRGQNVTFRCDPISEHNRLYWYRQTLGQGPEFLTYFQNEAQLEKSRLLSDRFSAERPKGSFSTLEIQRTEQGDSAMYLCASSSWTGPTEAFFGQGTRLTVV.

The chain links TRBV4-1 to TRBJ1-2; D possibly corresponds to TRBD1 (5 bases). Germline V gene data show CDR1 as MGHRA and CDR2 as YSYEKL. V lost 4 bases to trimming and J lost 4 bases, with 10 bases between them. The CDR3 consists of 13 residues. CDR3 in amino acids: CASSRGRSYGYTF. In nucleotides, the CDR3 is TGCGCCAGCAGCCGGGGACGGAGCTATGGCTACACCTTC.

The V and J genes are TRBV9 and TRBJ1-6; possibly TRBD1 for D (6 bases). Germline values: CDR1 SGDLS, CDR2 YYNGEE. V lost 3 bases and J lost 7, with 17 bases in between. This CDR3 region has 16 residues. CDR3 nucleotide sequence: TGTGCCAGCAGCGGAATACAGGGAGTGGGCAATTCACCCCTCCACTTT. Residues: CASSGIQGVGNSPLHF.

This clone occurred a few times. The chain joins TRBV5-4 to TRBJ1-1, with 8 bases matching TRBD1. Germline V lookup: CDR1 SGHNT, CDR2 YYREEE (reference sequence). The ends lost 6 bases at V and 8 bases at J; junction bases unmatched: 18. This CDR3 region has 16 residues. The CDR3 reads CASTAAGGRGPKEAFF. The CDR3 DNA follows: TGTGCCAGCACCGCTGCGGGGGGCAGGGGGCCAAAAGAAGCTTTCTTT.

V usage is TRBV7-9 and J usage is TRBJ1-2, with a tentative D call TRBD1 (6 bases). Per the germline V gene, CDR1 is SEHNR and CDR2 is FQNEAQ (reference sequence). The germline V and J ends were trimmed by 2 bases and 4 bases, with 20 bases remaining between them. This CDR3 spans 17 amino acids. In DNA, the CDR3 is TGTGCCAGCAGCTTATGGGACACAAAAGAGCGGAGCTATGGCTACACCTTC. Translating gives CASSLWDTKERSYGYTF.

The chain joins TRBV6-5 to TRBJ2-7, with D possibly being TRBD1 (6 bases). Germline V CDR1 and CDR2: MNHEY, SVGAGI. The V end lost 6 bases, the J end lost 7 bases, and 19 bases lay between the germline ends. This CDR3 is built from 14 residues. The CDR3 bases are TGTGCCAGCAGGGAGTACAGGGAGTTCGAGGAGCAGTACTTC. Its translation: CASREYREFEEQYF.